This is a list of T cell receptor beta chains from one sample in a study of Ad26.COV2.S vaccination and SARS-CoV-2 variants. Clones were read by immunoSEQ multiplex PCR, and TCRdb kept only the in-frame ones, dropping some. The repertoire holds under 400,000 clones, with over 75% as singletons. Sequenced here: peripheral blood, sampled in a trial of Ad26.COV2.S vaccine versus placebo. The receptors originated from a person aged 18-65 years who received the Ad26.COV2.S COVID-19 vaccine or a placebo. The CDR3 runs from the conserved cysteine through the conserved F or W. Each record gives: J gene, V gene, D gene, CDR3 protein. D genes are given only for firm matches.

J: TRBJ2-3; V: TRBV7-8; D: TRBD2; CDR3: CASSLALAGGTDTQYF
J: TRBJ2-2; V: TRBV29-1; D: TRBD2; CDR3: CSVVASGGFGTGELFF
J: TRBJ1-2; V: TRBV6-4; D: -; CDR3: CASSDSSQGGYTF
J: TRBJ1-2; V: TRBV4-3; D: TRBD1; CDR3: CASSQAGQGFGGYTF
J: TRBJ1-4; V: TRBV9; D: TRBD1; CDR3: CASSFHRGANEKLFF
J: TRBJ2-5; V: TRBV5-8; D: -; CDR3: CASSTGTRVQETQYF
J: TRBJ1-2; V: TRBV28; D: TRBD1; CDR3: CATLDRVYGYTF
J: TRBJ2-1; V: TRBV19; D: TRBD2; CDR3: CASNPGLAGPYNEQFF
J: TRBJ2-3; V: TRBV9; D: TRBD1; CDR3: CASSLVEGGAGDTQYF
J: TRBJ1-5; V: TRBV30; D: -; CDR3: CAWSPGFIQPQHF
J: TRBJ2-6; V: TRBV7-3; D: -; CDR3: CASGRAGANVLTF
J: TRBJ2-4; V: TRBV5-1; D: -; CDR3: CASSPGPNPLAKNIQYF
J: TRBJ1-2; V: TRBV19; D: -; CDR3: CASRLLAGYGYTF
J: TRBJ1-2; V: TRBV13; D: TRBD1; CDR3: CASSSGGTGVYGYTF
J: TRBJ1-1; V: TRBV4-3; D: -; CDR3: CASSQEVDSRYTEAFF
J: TRBJ2-5; V: TRBV6-5; D: TRBD2; CDR3: CASSPQGLGQETQYF
J: TRBJ1-2; V: TRBV7-9; D: -; CDR3: CASSLVGNYGYTF
J: TRBJ1-1; V: TRBV7-2; D: TRBD1; CDR3: CASSPTTGQMNTEAFF
J: TRBJ2-1; V: TRBV5-4; D: -; CDR3: CASSSTGGGNEQFF
J: TRBJ2-2; V: TRBV3-1/TRBV3-2; D: -; CDR3: CASAWQGPTGELFF
J: TRBJ1-6; V: TRBV5-4; D: TRBD1; CDR3: CASSQPGQGNSPLHF
J: TRBJ2-3; V: TRBV10-3; D: -; CDR3: CAISESQVTDTQYF
J: TRBJ1-1; V: TRBV19; D: -; CDR3: CASWAGAGGTEAFF
J: TRBJ1-3; V: TRBV7-8; D: -; CDR3: CASSPPPLKDTIYF
J: TRBJ2-7; V: TRBV6-1; D: -; CDR3: CASSEGGLAYEQYF
J: TRBJ2-3; V: TRBV19; D: TRBD2; CDR3: CASSITSGGGWTDTQYF